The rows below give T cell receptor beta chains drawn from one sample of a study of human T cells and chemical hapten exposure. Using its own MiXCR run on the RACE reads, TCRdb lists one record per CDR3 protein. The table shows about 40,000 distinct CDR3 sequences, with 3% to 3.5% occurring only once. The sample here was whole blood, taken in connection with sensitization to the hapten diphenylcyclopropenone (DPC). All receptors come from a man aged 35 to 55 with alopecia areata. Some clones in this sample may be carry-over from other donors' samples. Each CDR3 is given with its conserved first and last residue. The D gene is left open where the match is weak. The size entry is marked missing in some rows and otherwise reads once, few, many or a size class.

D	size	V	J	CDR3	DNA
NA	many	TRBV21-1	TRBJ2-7	CASSKERSVSYEQYF	TGTGCCAGCAGCAAAGAACGGTCAGTCTCCTACGAGCAGTACTTC
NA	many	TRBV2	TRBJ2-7	CASSDSIGATYEQYF	TGTGCCAGCAGTGATTCTATAGGGGCCACCTACGAGCAGTACTTC
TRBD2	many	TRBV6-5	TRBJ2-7	CATGVDGTSGFYEQYF	TGTGCCACCGGGGTGGACGGTACTAGCGGTTTCTACGAGCAGTACTTC
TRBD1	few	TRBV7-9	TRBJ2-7	CASSLTRDSPYEQYF	TGTGCCAGCAGCTTAACCCGGGACAGCCCCTACGAGCAGTACTTC
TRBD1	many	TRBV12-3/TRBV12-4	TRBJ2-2	CASRTSTGSGELFF	TGTGCCAGCAGGACCTCGACAGGGTCCGGGGAGCTGTTTTTT
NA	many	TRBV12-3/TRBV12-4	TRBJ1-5	CASSLHEGGGYQPQHF	TGTGCCAGCAGTTTACATGAGGGGGGGGGCTACCAGCCCCAGCATTTT
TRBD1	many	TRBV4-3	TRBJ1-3	CASSQVISGGSGNTIYF	TGCGCCAGCAGCCAAGTTATCTCAGGGGGCTCTGGAAACACCATATATTTT
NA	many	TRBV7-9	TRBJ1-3	CASSKGPPGNTIYF	TGTGCCAGCAGCAAGGGCCCTCCTGGAAACACCATATATTTT
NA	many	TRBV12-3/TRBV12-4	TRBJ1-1	CASSPGRRNTEAFF	TGTGCCAGCAGCCCAGGGCGGAGGAACACTGAAGCTTTCTTT
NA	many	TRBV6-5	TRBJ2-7	CASSYSGQRSEQYF	TGTGCCAGCAGTTACAGCGGACAGAGGTCCGAGCAGTACTTC
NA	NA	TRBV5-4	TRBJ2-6	CASSLDGAGANVLTF	TGTGCCAGCAGCCTCGATGGGGCTGGGGCCAACGTCCTGACTTTC
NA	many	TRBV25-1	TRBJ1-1	CASPLELGGTRCTEAFF	TGTGCCAGCCCGTTGGAGTTGGGGGGCACGCGTTGCACTGAAGCTTTCTTT
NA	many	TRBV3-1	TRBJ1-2	CASSQAGRGYTF	TGTGCCAGCAGCCAAGCTGGGAGAGGCTACACCTTC
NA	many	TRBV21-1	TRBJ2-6	CASPRGQGFYGGANVLTF	TGTGCCAGCCCTCGTGGACAGGGGTTTTATGGTGGGGCCAACGTCCTGACTTTC
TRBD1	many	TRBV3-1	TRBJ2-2	CASSPRQGAPTGELFF	TGTGCCAGCAGCCCCCGACAGGGGGCGCCCACCGGGGAGCTGTTTTTT
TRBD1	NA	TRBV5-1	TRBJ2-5	CASSPTGLETQYF	TGCGCCAGCAGCCCGACAGGGCTTGAGACCCAGTACTTC
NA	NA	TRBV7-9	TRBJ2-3	CASSPTLADTQYF	TGTGCCAGCAGCCCGACGCTGGCAGATACGCAGTATTTT
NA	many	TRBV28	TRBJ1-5	CASSPQGSGNQPQHF	TGTGCCAGCAGTCCCCAGGGGTCAGGCAATCAGCCCCAGCATTTT
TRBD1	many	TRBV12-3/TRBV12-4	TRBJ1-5	CASSKTGNYNQPQHF	TGTGCCAGCAGCAAGACAGGGAACTACAATCAGCCCCAGCATTTT
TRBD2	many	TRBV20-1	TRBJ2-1	CSASSGSGTNEQFF	TGCAGTGCTAGTTCCGGTAGCGGGACCAATGAGCAGTTCTTC
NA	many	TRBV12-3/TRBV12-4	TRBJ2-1	CASSFIGNPNEQFF	TGTGCCAGCAGTTTTATCGGGAACCCCAATGAGCAGTTCTTC
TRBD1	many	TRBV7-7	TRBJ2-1	CASSLDRGKQFF	TGTGCCAGCAGCCTCGACAGGGGAAAGCAGTTCTTC
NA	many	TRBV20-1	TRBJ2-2	CSARATGAGIRTGELFF	TGCAGTGCTAGGGCAACAGGGGCGGGGATCAGGACCGGGGAGCTGTTTTTT
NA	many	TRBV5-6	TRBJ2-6	CASSLGGSGANVLTF	TGTGCCAGCAGCTTAGGGGGTAGTGGGGCCAACGTCCTGACTTTC
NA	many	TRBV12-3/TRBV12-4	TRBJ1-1	CATRSGGAYTEAFF	TGTGCCACTAGGTCGGGGGGGGCCTACACTGAAGCTTTCTTT
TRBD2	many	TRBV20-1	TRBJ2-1	CSASDPRTSAYNEQFF	TGCAGTGCTAGTGACCCCCGGACTAGTGCCTACAATGAGCAGTTCTTC
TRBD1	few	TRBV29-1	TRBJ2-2	CSASTGATGELFF	TGCAGCGCTTCGACAGGGGCCACCGGGGAGCTGTTTTTT
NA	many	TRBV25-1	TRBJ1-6	CASSLTGVGISPLHF	TGTGCCAGCAGTCTCACGGGGGTGGGGATTTCACCCCTCCACTTT
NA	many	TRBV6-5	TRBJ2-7	CACSGGFAYEQYF	TGTGCCTGCTCCGGGGGCTTTGCCTACGAGCAGTACTTC
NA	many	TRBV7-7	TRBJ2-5	CASSLGQDQETQYF	TGTGCCAGCAGCTTAGGACAGGACCAAGAGACCCAGTACTTC
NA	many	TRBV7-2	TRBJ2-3	CASSLVAGKDTQYF	TGTGCCAGCAGCTTAGTGGCAGGGAAAGATACGCAGTATTTT
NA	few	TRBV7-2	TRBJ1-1	CASSLARGGGEAFF	TGTGCCAGCAGCTTAGCGCGGGGCGGAGGTGAAGCTTTCTTT
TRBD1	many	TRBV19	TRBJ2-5	CASSEGQGARETQYF	TGTGCCAGTAGCGAGGGACAGGGGGCTAGGGAGACCCAGTACTTC
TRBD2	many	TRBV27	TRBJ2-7	CASSLAGERGYEQYF	TGTGCCAGCAGTTTGGCGGGGGAGCGGGGCTACGAGCAGTACTTC
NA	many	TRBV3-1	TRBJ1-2	CASSQGTVNYGYTF	TGTGCCAGCAGCCAGGGGACCGTAAACTATGGCTACACCTTC
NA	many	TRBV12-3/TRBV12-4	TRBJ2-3	CASSFDRTDTQYF	TGTGCCAGCAGCTTTGACAGGACAGATACGCAGTATTTT
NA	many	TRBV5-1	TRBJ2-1	CASSLVPEDALSYNEQFF	TGCGCCAGCAGCTTGGTCCCGGAGGACGCCCTTTCGTACAATGAGCAGTTCTTC
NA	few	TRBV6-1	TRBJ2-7	CASTLGGYEQYF	TGTGCCAGCACCCTGGGCGGGTACGAGCAGTACTTC
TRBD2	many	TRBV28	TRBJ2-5	CARASGAYQETQYF	TGTGCCCGTGCTAGCGGGGCGTACCAAGAGACCCAGTACTTC
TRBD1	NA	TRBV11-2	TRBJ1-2	CASSPGTGVQGYGYTF	TGTGCCAGCAGCCCAGGGACAGGGGTTCAGGGCTATGGCTACACCTTC